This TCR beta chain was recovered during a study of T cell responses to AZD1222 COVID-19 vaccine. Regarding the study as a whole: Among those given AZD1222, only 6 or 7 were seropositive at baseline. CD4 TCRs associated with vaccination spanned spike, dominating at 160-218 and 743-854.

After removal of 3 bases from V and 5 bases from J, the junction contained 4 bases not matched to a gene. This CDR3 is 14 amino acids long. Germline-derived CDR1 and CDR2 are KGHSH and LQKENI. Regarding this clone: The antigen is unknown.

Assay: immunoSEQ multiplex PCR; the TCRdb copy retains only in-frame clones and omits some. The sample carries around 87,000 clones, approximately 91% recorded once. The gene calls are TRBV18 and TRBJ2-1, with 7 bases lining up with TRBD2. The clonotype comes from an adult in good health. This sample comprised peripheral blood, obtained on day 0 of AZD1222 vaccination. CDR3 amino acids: CASSPGTTHNEQFF. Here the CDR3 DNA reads TGTGCCAGCTCACCCGGGACTACTCACAATGAGCAGTTCTTC.